This T cell receptor beta chain emerged from a study of blood T cell repertoires in COVID-19. As for the study in general: Samples taken during acute and convalescent COVID-19 were collected in the United States, Italy and Spain. T cells, B-cell-depleted T cells, or PBMCs supplied cDNA or gDNA.

Germline CDR1 reads LGHDT; CDR2 reads YNNKEL (reference sequence). The CDR3 runs 18 residues. With 0 bases clipped from V and 4 bases from J, the junction kept 5 bases outside the gene matches. Authors' analysis steps: The authors estimated nucleated cell counts from reference gene primer amplification. Produced via immunoSEQ multiplex PCR; TCRdb's table is partial and in-frame only. V and J calls plus clone size are reproduced from that table; the DNA served to infer D and trimming. The table has 200,000 or so clones, 80% to 90% seen once. The origin of this receptor is a man between 60 and 75 years old with acute or convalescent COVID-19. The chain uses TRBV3-1 (or the pseudogene TRBV3-2) and TRBJ2-2; TRBD2 matches 13 bases. Sequenced material: peripheral blood. The CDR3 here is CASSQDGTSGILTGELFF. CDR3 nucleotide sequence: TGTGCCAGCAGCCAAGATGGGACTAGCGGGATCCTCACCGGGGAGCTGTTTTTT.